This T cell receptor beta chain was obtained from a study of OX40 agonist ivuxolimab in advanced cancers. Measured with immunoSEQ multiplex PCR; TCRdb has only the in-frame clones, and not every one. The sample carries tens of thousands of clones, around 90% recorded once. The V gene lost 11 bases and the J gene lost 0 bases, with 12 bases spanning the gap. The CDR3 spans 13 residues. CDR1 and CDR2 from the germline V gene are SGHAT and FQNNGV. The chain couples TRBV11-2 to TRBJ2-3; a possible D gene is TRBD2 (6 bases). This receptor was identified in an adult with an advanced solid tumor such as melanoma, head and neck, liver or kidney cancer. This material consisted of CD4+ or CD8+ T cells sorted from blood, taken in a trial of the OX40 agonist ivuxolimab. The CDR3 nucleotides are TGTGCCTCCGGTGGGGGGAGCACAGATACGCAGTATTTT. Its protein is CASGGGSTDTQYF.